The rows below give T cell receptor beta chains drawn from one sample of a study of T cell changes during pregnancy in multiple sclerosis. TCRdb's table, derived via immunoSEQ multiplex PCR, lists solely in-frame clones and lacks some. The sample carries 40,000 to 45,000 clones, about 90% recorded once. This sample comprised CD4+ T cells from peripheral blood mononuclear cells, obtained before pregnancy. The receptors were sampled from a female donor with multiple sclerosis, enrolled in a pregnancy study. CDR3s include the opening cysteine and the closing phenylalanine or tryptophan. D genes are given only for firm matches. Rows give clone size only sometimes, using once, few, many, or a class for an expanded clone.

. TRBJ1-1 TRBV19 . CASSISFSAGPLNTEAFF TGTGCCAGTAGTATATCATTTTCGGCAGGGCCGTTGAACACTGAAGCTTTCTTT
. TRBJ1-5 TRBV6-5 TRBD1 CASSYGTGYQPQHF TGTGCCAGCAGTTACGGGACAGGTTATCAGCCCCAGCATTTT
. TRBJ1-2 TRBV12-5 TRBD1 CASGNSNRGRDYGYTF TGTGCTAGTGGTAACTCGAACAGGGGACGGGACTATGGCTACACCTTC
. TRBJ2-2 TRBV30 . CAWSVLGGATGELFF TGTGCCTGGAGTGTACTCGGAGGGGCCACCGGGGAGCTGTTTTTT
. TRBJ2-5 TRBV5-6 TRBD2 CASSLVWRGAGETQYF TGTGCCAGCAGCTTGGTTTGGCGGGGGGCCGGAGAGACCCAGTACTTC
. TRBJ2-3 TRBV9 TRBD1 CASSGQGVSTDTQYF TGTGCCAGCAGCGGCCAGGGGGTGAGCACAGATACGCAGTATTTT
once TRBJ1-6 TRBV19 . CASSNLPSSPLHF TGTGCCAGTAGTAACTTGCCGAGTTCACCCCTCCACTTT
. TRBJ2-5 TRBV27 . CASSLRVLGETQYF TGTGCCAGCAGCCTACGGGTCCTGGGAGAGACCCAGTACTTC
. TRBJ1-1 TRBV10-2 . CASSRDTYTEAFF TGCGCCAGCAGCCGGGACACCTACACTGAAGCTTTCTTT
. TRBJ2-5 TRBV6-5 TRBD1 CASSSQRDRQETQYF TGTGCCAGCAGTTCCCAAAGGGACAGGCAAGAGACCCAGTACTTC
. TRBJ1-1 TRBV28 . CASSLRGRRTEAFF TGTGCCAGCAGTTTAAGGGGAAGGCGCACTGAAGCTTTCTTT
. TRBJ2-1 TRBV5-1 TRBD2 CASSLVALGSGGYDEQFF TGCGCCAGCAGCTTGGTGGCCTTGGGTAGCGGGGGATACGATGAGCAGTTCTTC
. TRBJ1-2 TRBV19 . CASSSPVLNYGYTF TGTGCCAGTAGTAGTCCGGTCTTGAACTATGGCTACACCTTC
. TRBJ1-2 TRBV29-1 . CSVGSPDIRGYTF TGCAGCGTCGGTAGTCCCGACATAAGAGGCTACACCTTC
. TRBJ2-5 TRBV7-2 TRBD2 CASSGLSSGETQYF TGTGCCAGCAGCGGTTTGTCTAGCGGGGAGACCCAGTACTTC
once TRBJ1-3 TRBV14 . CASSPGASGNTIYF TGTGCCAGCAGCCCTGGGGCTTCTGGAAACACCATATATTTT
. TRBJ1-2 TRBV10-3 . CAVGQGPNYGYTF TGTGCCGTAGGGCAGGGGCCTAACTATGGCTACACCTTC
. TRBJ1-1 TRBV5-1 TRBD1 CASSPGQGLNTEAFF TGCGCCAGCAGCCCGGGACAGGGCTTGAACACTGAAGCTTTCTTT
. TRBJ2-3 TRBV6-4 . CASSADPGGNTQYF TGTGCCAGCAGTGCCGACCCTGGGGGGAATACGCAGTATTTT
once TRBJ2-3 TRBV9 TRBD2 CASSSSTSSGGASVYTQYF TGTGCCAGCAGCTCAAGCACCTCTAGCGGGGGGGCGAGTGTTTATACGCAGTATTTT
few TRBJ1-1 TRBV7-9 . CASSFYFGTEAFF TGTGCCAGCAGCTTCTATTTCGGCACTGAAGCTTTCTTT
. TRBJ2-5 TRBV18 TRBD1 CASSPRTGNRETQYF TGTGCCAGCTCACCAAGGACAGGGAATCGAGAGACCCAGTACTTC